This T cell receptor (beta chain) was sequenced for a study of graft-versus-host responses after intestinal transplantation. For the study at large: All recipients were transplanted with multivisceral, liver-intestinal, or isolated intestinal grafts. Once they had received anti-thymocyte globulin induction, all recipients took tacrolimus and steroids for about 3 years. Regarding the study as a whole: Allografts of patients with graft-donor T cell macrochimerism showed high graft-versus-host to host-versus-graft clone ratios. GvH clonotypes were identified within recipient marrow, with a subset emerging first in ileum or blood.

This CDR3 comprises 15 residues. CDR1 and CDR2 (germline): SGHRS, YFSETQ. Trimming removed 1 base from V and 4 bases from J, with 9 bases in between. To note about this clone: Its antigen is still unknown.

Method: immunoSEQ multiplex PCR; TCRdb's copy keeps in-frame clones and lacks some. The repertoire holds 80,000 to 100,000 clones, around 90% seen once, with roughly 0.17% in the top ten. V and J are TRBV5-1 and TRBJ2-6, with unresolved D. Sample: unstimulated CD4+ T cells sorted from spleen or lymph node cells, taken before intestinal transplant. This TCR came from a human donor who received an intestinal transplant. The CDR3 is CASSLTQAGANVLTF. The DNA of the CDR3 is TGCGCCAGCAGCTTGACCCAGGCCGGGGCCAACGTCCTGACTTTC.